Here is one T cell receptor beta chain with its context. Its antigen is currently unknown. This entry comes from a study of T cell responses to AZD1222 COVID-19 vaccine. V was pared by 0 bases and J by 5 bases, with 12 bases between. This CDR3 is built from 15 residues. From germline, CDR1 is SGDLS and CDR2 YYNGEE. Clones were read by immunoSEQ multiplex PCR, and TCRdb kept only the in-frame ones, dropping some. The sample lists roughly 110,000 clones, around 92% occurring once. Notes on the study in general: Across spike, vaccine-associated CD4 TCRs were found, dominant at 160-218 and 743-854.

The gene calls are TRBV9 and TRBJ1-3; D call uncertain. Sequenced material: peripheral blood, taken 28 days after the second AZD1222 dose. This receptor was obtained from an adult who received the AZD1222 COVID-19 vaccine. The CDR3, as DNA: TGTGCCAGCAGCGTAGGGCACGGAATAAGAAACACCATATATTTT. Its protein is CASSVGHGIRNTIYF.